The 17 T cell receptor beta chains below were found in one sample sequenced in a study of identical twins. In TCRdb, the 5' RACE reads were re-called with MiXCR into one record per CDR3 protein. This repertoire shows fewer than 250,000 distinct CDR3 sequences, around 6.9% found once; its top ten account for about 1.9%. This sample also appeared in a second study, on yellow fever vaccine responses in identical twins.

Sequencing used memory (CD45RO+) T cells sorted from blood. These receptors were collected from a woman aged 18-30 years in good health.

The V gene is TRBV3-1, the J gene TRBJ2-5, with 9 nucleotides matching TRBD2. This CDR3 is 14 amino acids long. Germline V CDR1 and CDR2: LGHDT, YNNKEL (reference sequence). With 6 bases clipped from V and 4 bases from J, the junction kept 6 bases outside the gene matches. This chain's CDR3 is CASRAAGGRETQYF. CDR3 sequence (DNA): TGTGCCAGCAGGGCCGCGGGGGGGCGAGAGACCCAGTACTTC.

The CDR3 sequence: CATKGQSSYNEQFF. CDR3 DNA: TGTGCCACGAAGGGTCAAAGCTCCTACAATGAGCAGTTCTTC. This sequence joins TRBV10-3 and TRBJ2-1; D gene uncertain. The CDR3 has 14 amino acids. Germline values: CDR1 ENHRY, CDR2 SYGVKD. Trimming stripped 10 bases from V and 0 bases from J, with 13 bases between.

This clonotype was detected only a few times. CDR3 protein: CASSLGLPGNTGELFF. As DNA, the CDR3 is TGCGCCAGCAGCTTAGGATTGCCTGGGAACACCGGGGAGCTGTTTTTT. This sequence joins TRBV5-1 and TRBJ2-2; no clear D gene. This CDR3 contains 16 residues. The germline V gene has CDR1 SGHRS and CDR2 YFSETQ. Trimming took 2 bases from V and 1 from J, leaving 12 bases between them. Complete variable domain (other parts from reference TRBV5-1 and TRBJ2-2): KAGVTQTPRYLIKTRGQQVTLSCSPISGHRSVSWYQQTPGQGLQFLFEYFSETQRNKGNFPGRFSGRQFSNSRSEMNVSTLELGDSALYLCASSLGLPGNTGELFFGEGSRLTVL.

The table lists this clonotype with a few counts. The chain combines TRBV28 with TRBJ2-3; perhaps TRBD1 as D (5 bases). Germline CDR1 reads MDHEN; CDR2 reads SYDVKM. CDR3 size: 11 residues. The V end was cut by 7 bases, the J end by 7 bases, with 9 bases between. CDR3 DNA: TGTGCCAGCACAGGGCCGTATACGCAGTATTTT. Protein: CASTGPYTQYF.

The sample holds many counts of this clonotype. The V gene is TRBV14, the J gene TRBJ2-1; 8 nucleotides agree with TRBD1. The V and J ends lost 3 bases and 5 bases, in that order; junction bases with no gene match: 9. The CDR3 spans 16 residues. Germline CDR1 SGHDN, CDR2 FVKESK. The CDR3 DNA reads as TGTGCCAGCAGCCATACCGGGACAGGACATGACAATGAGCAGTTCTTC. Amino acid sequence: CASSHTGTGHDNEQFF.

This clonotype was counted at least ten times. The chain has TRBV7-2 and TRBJ2-1; 7 bases match TRBD2. Germline CDR1 reads SGHTA; CDR2 reads FQGNSA. CDR3 length equals 13 residues. V gave up 5 bases and J gave up 7 bases; unmatched junction bases: 5. The CDR3 DNA follows: TGTGCCAGCAGCATAAGCGGGGTGAATGAGCAGTTCTTC. Translating gives CASSISGVNEQFF.

This clonotype was picked up many times. One junction end disagrees with the germline gene, perhaps due to a read error. The CDR3 loop is CASSLAGDRNEQFF. CDR3 bases: TGTGCCAGCAGCCTAGCGGGAGATCGGAATGAGCAGTTCTTC. The chain uses TRBV7-9 and TRBJ2-1, with TRBD2 identical over 10 bases. The CDR3 is 14 residues long. The germline CDR1 and CDR2 sequences are SEHNR and FQNEAQ (reference sequence).

J is TRBJ2-7 and V is TRBV6-2 or TRBV6-3; TRBD1 might be the D (6 bases). Germline V gives CDR1 MNHEY, CDR2 SVGEGT. Trimming took off 6 bases at V and 0 bases at J, with 15 bases between the two ends. The CDR3 is 15 amino acids. The CDR3 DNA reads as TGTGCCAGCAGAGACCTGGACAGAAGCTCCTACGAGCAGTACTTC. This sequence encodes CASRDLDRSSYEQYF.

The chain carries TRBV7-8 and TRBJ2-7; D ambiguous. CDR1 SGHVS and CDR2 FQNEAQ come from the germline V gene. The V end lost 6 bases, the J end lost 2 bases, and 5 bases lay between the germline ends. The CDR3 spans 11 residues. Written as DNA, the CDR3 is TGTGCCAGCAGAAACACCTACGAGCAGTACTTC. Translating it yields CASRNTYEQYF.

The chain joins TRBV6-2 or TRBV6-3 to TRBJ2-7; a weak D match, TRBD2 (6 bases). The CDR3 runs 18 residues. Germline CDR1 reads MNHEY; CDR2 reads SVGEGT. The germline V and J ends were trimmed by 2 bases and 2 bases, with 22 bases remaining between them. This CDR3 is CASSYHVFSGGKPYEQYF. CDR3 sequence (DNA): TGTGCCAGCAGTTACCACGTCTTCTCCGGGGGAAAACCCTACGAGCAGTACTTC.

Many counts were recorded for this clonotype. The chain combines TRBV2 with TRBJ1-4; a weak D match, TRBD1 (6 bases). Germline values: CDR1 SNHLY, CDR2 FYNNEI. V gave up 6 bases and J gave up 2 bases, with 13 bases separating them. The CDR3 runs to 15 residues. The DNA of the CDR3 is TGTGCCAGCAGCGAGCCCCAGGGGACTAATGAAAAACTGTTTTTT. It encodes CASSEPQGTNEKLFF.

The sample holds many counts of this clonotype. The J gene is TRBJ1-2, the V gene TRBV29-1, with D possibly TRBD1 on 5 matching bases. The CDR3 extends over 14 amino acids. Germline V gives CDR1 SQVTM, CDR2 ANQGSEA. Trimming shortened V by 2 bases and J by 6 bases, and 16 bases separated the two germline ends. CDR3 nucleotides: TGCAGCGTTGAAAGCGGGGGTGTTGGAAATGGCTACACCTTC. It encodes CSVESGGVGNGYTF. Together with reference TRBV29-1 and TRBJ1-2, the CDR3 gives the full variable domain: SAVISQKPSRDICQRGTSLTIQCQVDSQVTMMFWYRQQPGQSLTLIATANQGSEATYESGFVIDKFPISRPNLTFSTLTVSNMSPEDSSIYLCSVESGGVGNGYTFGSGTRLTVV.

The rearrangement joins TRBV10-2 to TRBJ2-7, with TRBD1 as a possible D gene (5 bases). V was cut by 0 bases and J by 4 bases, with 25 bases left in between. Germline V gives CDR1 WSHSY, CDR2 SAAADI. The CDR3 spans 19 residues. The CDR3 loop is CASSESGFRQGRNVYEQYF. CDR3 bases: TGCGCCAGCAGTGAGTCCGGTTTCCGGCAGGGCCGCAATGTGTACGAGCAGTACTTC.

This clonotype has a handful of counts. This chain joins TRBV15 and TRBJ1-4; D is unresolved. The CDR3 is made up of 14 amino acids. Trimming took off 0 bases at V and 6 bases at J, with 8 bases between the two ends. Germline CDR1 LNHNV, CDR2 YYDKDF (reference sequence). CDR3 sequence: CATSRESRYEKLFF. The DNA for the CDR3 is TGTGCCACCAGCAGAGAATCCCGGTATGAAAAACTGTTTTTT.

This clonotype was picked up many times. A junction boundary mismatches the germline segment, possibly from a read error. The chain combines TRBV6-2 or TRBV6-3 with TRBJ2-7; 9 bases match TRBD1. Germline V gene data show CDR1 as MNHEY and CDR2 as SVGEGT. The length of the CDR3 is 13 residues. The CDR3 sequence is CASSYQRDREFLF. The CDR3 nucleotides read TGTGCCAGCAGTTACCAGAGGGACAGGGAATTCTTGTTC.

The chain combines TRBV29-1 with TRBJ2-1; 9 nucleotides match TRBD2. Germline assignment: CDR1 SQVTM and CDR2 ANQGSEA. This CDR3 has 13 residues. Trimming took 1 base from V and 7 from J; bases not matched to a gene: 2. The CDR3 sequence is CSVEGSGGNEQFF. The CDR3 nucleotides are TGCAGCGTTGAAGGGAGCGGGGGGAATGAGCAGTTCTTC.

The rearrangement uses TRBV7-2 and TRBJ2-3; D remains unclear. Germline CDR1 is SGHTA and CDR2 is FQGNSA. The CDR3 is made up of 11 amino acids. The V end lost 8 bases, the J end lost 3 bases, and 6 bases lay between the germline ends. The CDR3, as DNA: TGTGCCAGCCGTAGGACAGATACGCAGTATTTT. This encodes CASRRTDTQYF.